The rows below give T cell receptor beta chains drawn from one sample of a study of CD8 T cells in ankylosing spondylitis. MiXCR was run by TCRdb on the 5' RACE reads, yielding one entry per CDR3 protein. The sample consists of approximately 180,000 distinct CDR3 sequences, 18% of them appearing once. The sequenced material came from blood, either unsorted or a sorted T cell fraction (not recorded which). The receptors were gathered from a male donor aged 10 to 35 with ankylosing spondylitis or in good health (not recorded which). Each CDR3 is given with its conserved first and last residue. The D gene is left open where the match is weak. Not every row has a clone size; where given, it reads once, few, many or a size class.

clone_size	j_call	d_call	v_call	cdr3_aa	cdr3_nt
NA	TRBJ2-1	NA	TRBV20-1	CSARDGDEYNEQFF	TGCAGTGCTAGAGATGGGGACGAGTACAATGAGCAGTTCTTC
many	TRBJ2-1	TRBD2	TRBV12-3/TRBV12-4	CASTLSGALNEQFF	TGTGCCAGCACCCTGAGCGGGGCCCTCAATGAGCAGTTCTTC
many	TRBJ2-5	TRBD2	TRBV29-1	CSVVLAGENQETQYF	TGCAGCGTTGTCCTAGCGGGAGAGAACCAAGAGACCCAGTACTTC
many	TRBJ2-3	NA	TRBV20-1	CSAQGAGGGTDTQYF	TGCAGTGCTCAGGGGGCGGGAGGGGGCACAGATACGCAGTATTTT
many	TRBJ2-5	NA	TRBV2	CASLRGQYQETQYF	TGTGCCAGCCTGCGGGGCCAGTACCAAGAGACCCAGTACTTC
many	TRBJ2-1	TRBD1	TRBV11-2	CASRQDGTGYNEQFF	TGTGCCAGCAGGCAAGACGGGACAGGGTACAATGAGCAGTTCTTC
many	TRBJ2-7	TRBD2	TRBV7-9	CASSPQGNAGTSGRREQYF	TGTGCCAGCAGCCCACAAGGTAACGCCGGGACTAGCGGGAGACGCGAGCAGTACTTC
many	TRBJ2-3	TRBD2	TRBV20-1	CSVNWRGSTDTQYF	TGCAGTGTTAACTGGCGGGGGAGCACAGATACGCAGTATTTT
once	TRBJ2-1	TRBD2	TRBV6-5	CASRTSGNEQFF	TGTGCCAGCAGGACTAGCGGCAATGAGCAGTTCTTC
many	TRBJ2-5	NA	TRBV12-3/TRBV12-4	CASSLGGLPSLF	TGTGCCAGCAGTTTAGGAGGCCTCCCAAGCCTCTTC
many	TRBJ2-7	NA	TRBV10-3	CAAAGGSSYEQYF	TGTGCCGCCGCCGGCGGCTCATCCTACGAGCAGTACTTC
many	TRBJ2-3	TRBD2	TRBV20-1	CSAPPSGRVDTQYF	TGCAGTGCTCCCCCTAGCGGTAGGGTAGATACGCAGTATTTT
many	TRBJ2-1	TRBD1	TRBV24-1	CATSDRTGDSYNEQFF	TGTGCCACCAGTGATCGGACAGGGGATTCCTACAATGAGCAGTTCTTC
many	TRBJ2-1	TRBD2	TRBV12-3/TRBV12-4	CASSFTGTSIHEQFF	TGTGCCAGCAGTTTCACCGGGACTAGCATACATGAGCAGTTCTTC
many	TRBJ1-2	TRBD1	TRBV12-3/TRBV12-4	CASSLAGTGGSYGYTF	TGTGCCAGCAGTTTAGCCGGGACAGGGGGCAGCTATGGCTACACCTTC
many	TRBJ1-2	NA	TRBV6-5	CATRAGASYGYTF	TGTGCCACCAGGGCAGGGGCTTCCTATGGCTACACCTTC
many	TRBJ2-1	TRBD2	TRBV29-1	CSVDTSGSNNEQFF	TGCAGCGTTGATACGAGCGGGAGTAATAATGAGCAGTTCTTC
many	TRBJ1-5	NA	TRBV20-1	CSAREGRQLFNQPQHF	TGCAGTGCTAGAGAGGGGAGGCAGTTATTCAATCAGCCCCAGCATTTT
few	TRBJ1-1	NA	TRBV5-1	CASSRSSQAQNTEAFF	TGCGCCAGCAGCCGCAGCTCTCAGGCGCAGAACACTGAAGCTTTCTTT
many	TRBJ2-5	TRBD2	TRBV20-1	CSAETGTREETQYF	TGCAGTGCGGAAACCGGGACTAGGGAAGAGACCCAGTACTTC
few	TRBJ1-5	NA	TRBV19	CASRGQSFTNQPQHF	TGTGCCAGTAGAGGACAGTCCTTCACCAATCAGCCCCAGCATTTT
many	TRBJ2-3	NA	TRBV5-1	CASSLNRDSGDTQYF	TGCGCCAGCAGCTTGAACCGGGACTCCGGGGATACGCAGTATTTT
many	TRBJ2-3	NA	TRBV5-1	CASSHLLDTQYF	TGCGCCAGCAGCCACTTATTGGATACGCAGTATTTT
many	TRBJ1-2	NA	TRBV12-3/TRBV12-4	CASSSNQGTDGYTF	TGTGCCAGCAGTTCGAATCAGGGGACGGATGGCTACACCTTC
many	TRBJ2-3	TRBD1	TRBV28	CASSFRDSYTDTQYF	TGTGCCAGCAGTTTCAGGGACAGCTACACAGATACGCAGTATTTT
many	TRBJ2-2	TRBD1	TRBV11-3	CASSSRTGNTGELFF	TGTGCCAGCAGCTCCCGGACAGGGAACACCGGGGAGCTGTTTTTT